This T cell receptor (beta chain) is drawn from a study of beta chain features in type 1 diabetes. Sequenced material consisted of expressed TCRB transcripts (all of the isolated RNA was reverse transcribed). Data came from immunoSEQ multiplex PCR; TCRdb stores just in-frame clones and leaves some out. The profile shows around 250,000 clones, roughly an eighth of them singletons. Study findings and constraints: HLA effects on TCRB rearrangement stayed unresolved here. Cells that show high TCR expression could be over-represented by cDNA sequencing. Type 1 diabetes patients showed a moderate but significant shortening of TCRB CDR3s in all four CD4+ subsets.

The CDR3 is 15 amino acids. J gave up 4 bases and V 5 bases, and 7 bases lay outside the gene matches. CDR1 SEHNR and CDR2 FQNEAQ come from the germline V gene (reference sequence). A note on this clone: The antigen is not known.

The chain recombines TRBV7-9 with TRBJ2-3, with 9 bases aligning to TRBD1. The sequenced sample consisted of naive CD4+ T cells from blood. This TCR was sampled from a man aged 30 to 39 with type 1 diabetes. CDR3 protein: CASSPQGAKADTQYF. The CDR3 DNA follows: TGTGCCAGCAGCCCACAGGGGGCGAAAGCAGATACGCAGTATTTT.